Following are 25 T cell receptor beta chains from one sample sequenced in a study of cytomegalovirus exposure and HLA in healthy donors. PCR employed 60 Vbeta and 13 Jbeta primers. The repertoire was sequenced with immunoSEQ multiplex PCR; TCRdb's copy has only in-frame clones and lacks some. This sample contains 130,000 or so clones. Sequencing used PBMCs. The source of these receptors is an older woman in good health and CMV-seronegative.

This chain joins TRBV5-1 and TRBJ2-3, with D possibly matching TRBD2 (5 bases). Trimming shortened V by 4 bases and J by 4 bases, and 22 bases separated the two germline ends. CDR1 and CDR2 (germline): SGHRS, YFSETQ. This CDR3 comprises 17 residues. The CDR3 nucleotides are TGCGCCAGCAGCCAACCAGCGGAGAGGGTCGGGCCAGATACGCAGTATTTT. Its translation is CASSQPAERVGPDTQYF.

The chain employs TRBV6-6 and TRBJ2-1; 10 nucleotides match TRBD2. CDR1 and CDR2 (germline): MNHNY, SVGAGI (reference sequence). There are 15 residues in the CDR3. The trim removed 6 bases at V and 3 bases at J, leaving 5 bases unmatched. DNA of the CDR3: TGTGCCAGCAGAACGACTAGCGGGTACTACAATGAGCAGTTCTTC. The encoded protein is CASRTTSGYYNEQFF.

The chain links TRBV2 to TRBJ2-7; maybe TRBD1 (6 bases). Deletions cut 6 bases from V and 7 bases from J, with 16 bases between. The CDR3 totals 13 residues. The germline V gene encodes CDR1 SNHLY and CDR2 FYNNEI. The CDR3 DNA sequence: TGTGCCAGCAGCCAGCCATGGACAGTTGAGCAGTACTTC. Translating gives CASSQPWTVEQYF.

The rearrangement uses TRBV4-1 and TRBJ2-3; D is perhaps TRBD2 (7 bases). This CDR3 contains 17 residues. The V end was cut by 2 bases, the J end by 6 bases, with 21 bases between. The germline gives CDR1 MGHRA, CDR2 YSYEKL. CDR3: CASSQRGAERAGDTQYF. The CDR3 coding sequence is TGCGCCAGCAGCCAACGGGGGGCCGAGAGGGCTGGCGATACGCAGTATTTT.

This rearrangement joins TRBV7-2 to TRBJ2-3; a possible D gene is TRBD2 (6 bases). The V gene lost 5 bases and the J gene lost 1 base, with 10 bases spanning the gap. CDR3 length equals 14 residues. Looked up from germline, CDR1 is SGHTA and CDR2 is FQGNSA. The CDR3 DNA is TGTGCCAGCAGCCCGCGGGACGGCACAGATACGCAGTATTTT. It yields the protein CASSPRDGTDTQYF.

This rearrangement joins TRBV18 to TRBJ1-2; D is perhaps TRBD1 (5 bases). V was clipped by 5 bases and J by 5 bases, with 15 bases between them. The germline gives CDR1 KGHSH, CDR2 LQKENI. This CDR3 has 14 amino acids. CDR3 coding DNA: TGTGCCAGCTCAACCGGCACAGGAGTTTATGGCTACACCTTC. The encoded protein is CASSTGTGVYGYTF.

The CDR3 is CASSDQGLNSPLHF. As DNA, the CDR3 is TGTGCCAGCAGTGATCAGGGTCTTAATTCACCCCTCCACTTT. This chain joins TRBV6-4 and TRBJ1-6, with D tentatively TRBD1 (5 bases). Trimming removed 3 bases from V and 6 bases from J, with 9 bases in between. Germline lookup yields CDR1 MRHNA and CDR2 SNTAGT. The CDR3 runs to 14 residues.

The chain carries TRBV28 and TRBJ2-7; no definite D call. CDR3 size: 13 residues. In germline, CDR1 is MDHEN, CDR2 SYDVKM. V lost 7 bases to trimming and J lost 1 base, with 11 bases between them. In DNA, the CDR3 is TGTGCCAGCAAGGTCCCGACTTCCTACGAGCAGTACTTC. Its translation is CASKVPTSYEQYF.

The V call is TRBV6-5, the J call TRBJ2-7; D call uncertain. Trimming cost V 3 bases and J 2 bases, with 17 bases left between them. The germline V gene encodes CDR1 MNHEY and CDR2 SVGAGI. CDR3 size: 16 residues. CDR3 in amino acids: CASSYTWRRSTYEQYF. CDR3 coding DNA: TGTGCCAGCAGTTATACGTGGCGGAGATCTACCTACGAGCAGTACTTC.

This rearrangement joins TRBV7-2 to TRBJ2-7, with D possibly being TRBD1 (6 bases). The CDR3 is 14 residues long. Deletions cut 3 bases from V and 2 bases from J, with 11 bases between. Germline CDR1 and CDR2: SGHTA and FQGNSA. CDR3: CASSFLDRTYEQYF. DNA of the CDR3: TGTGCCAGCAGCTTCTTGGACAGAACCTACGAGCAGTACTTC.

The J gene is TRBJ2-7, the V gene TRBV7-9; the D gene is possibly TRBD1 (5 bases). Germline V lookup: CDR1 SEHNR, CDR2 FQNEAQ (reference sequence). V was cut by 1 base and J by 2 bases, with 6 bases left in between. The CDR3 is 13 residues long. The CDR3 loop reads CASSLGTTYEQYF. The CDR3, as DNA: TGTGCCAGCAGCTTAGGGACAACCTACGAGCAGTACTTC. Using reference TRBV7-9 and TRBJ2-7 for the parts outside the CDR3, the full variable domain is DTGVSQNPRHKITKRGQNVTFRCDPISEHNRLYWYRQTLGQGPEFLTYFQNEAQLEKSRLLSDRFSAERPKGSFSTLEIQRTEQGDSAMYLCASSLGTTYEQYFGPGTRLTVT.

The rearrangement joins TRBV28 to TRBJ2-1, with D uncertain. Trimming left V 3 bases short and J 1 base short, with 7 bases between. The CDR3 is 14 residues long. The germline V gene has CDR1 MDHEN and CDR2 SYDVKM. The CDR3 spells CASSFGGSYNEQFF. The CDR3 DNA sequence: TGTGCCAGCAGTTTCGGCGGATCCTACAATGAGCAGTTCTTC.

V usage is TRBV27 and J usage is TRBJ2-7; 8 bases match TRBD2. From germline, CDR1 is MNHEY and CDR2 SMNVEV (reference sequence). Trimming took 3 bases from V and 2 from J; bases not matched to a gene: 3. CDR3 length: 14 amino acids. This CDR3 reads CASSFSGTPYEQYF. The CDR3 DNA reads TGTGCCAGCAGTTTTAGCGGGACCCCCTACGAGCAGTACTTC.

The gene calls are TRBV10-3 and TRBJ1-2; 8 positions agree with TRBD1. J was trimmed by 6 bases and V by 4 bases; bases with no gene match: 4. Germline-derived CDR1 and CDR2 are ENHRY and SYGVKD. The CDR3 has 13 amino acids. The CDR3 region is CAISGDRGHGYTF. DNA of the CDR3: TGTGCCATCAGTGGTGACAGGGGTCATGGCTACACCTTC.

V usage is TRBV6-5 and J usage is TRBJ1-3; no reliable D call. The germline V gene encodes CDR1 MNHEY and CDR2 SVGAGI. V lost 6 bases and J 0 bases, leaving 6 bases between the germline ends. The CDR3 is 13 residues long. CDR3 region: CASSSPSGNTIYF. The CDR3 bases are TGTGCCAGCAGCTCTCCCTCTGGAAACACCATATATTTT.

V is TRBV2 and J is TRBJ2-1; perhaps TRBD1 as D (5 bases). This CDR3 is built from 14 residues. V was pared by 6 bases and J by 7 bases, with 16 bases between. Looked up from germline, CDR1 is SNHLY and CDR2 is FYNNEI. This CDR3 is CASSRDSLGNEQFF. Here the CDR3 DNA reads TGTGCCAGCAGCAGAGACAGTTTAGGGAATGAGCAGTTCTTC.

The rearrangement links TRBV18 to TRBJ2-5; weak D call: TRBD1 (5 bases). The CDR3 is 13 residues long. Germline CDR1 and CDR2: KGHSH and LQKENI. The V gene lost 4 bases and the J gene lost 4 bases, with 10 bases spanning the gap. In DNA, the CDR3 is TGTGCCAGCTCACGTTCAGGGCTAGAGACCCAGTACTTC. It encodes CASSRSGLETQYF. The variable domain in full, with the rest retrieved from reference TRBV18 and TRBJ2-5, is NAGVMQNPRHLVRRRGQEARLRCSPMKGHSHVYWYRQLPEEGLKFMVYLQKENIIDESGMPKERFSAEFPKEGPSILRIQQVVRGDSAAYFCASSRSGLETQYFGPGTRLLVL.

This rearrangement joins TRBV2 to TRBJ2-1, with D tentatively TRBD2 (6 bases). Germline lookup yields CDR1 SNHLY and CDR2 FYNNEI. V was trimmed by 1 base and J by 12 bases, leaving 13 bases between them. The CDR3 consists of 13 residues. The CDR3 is CASSEGGSGVQFF. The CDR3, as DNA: TGTGCCAGCAGTGAAGGGGGTTCGGGGGTGCAGTTCTTC.

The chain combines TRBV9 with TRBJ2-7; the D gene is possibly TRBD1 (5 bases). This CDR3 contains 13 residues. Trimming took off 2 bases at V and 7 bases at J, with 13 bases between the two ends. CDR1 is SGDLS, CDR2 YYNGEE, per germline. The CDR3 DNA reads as TGTGCCAGCAGCGTGACTTACACAGGTGAGCAGTACTTC. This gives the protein CASSVTYTGEQYF. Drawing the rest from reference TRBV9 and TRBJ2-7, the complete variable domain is DSGVTQTPKHLITATGQRVTLRCSPRSGDLSVYWYQQSLDQGLQFLIQYYNGEERAKGNILERFSAQQFPDLHSELNLSSLELGDSALYFCASSVTYTGEQYFGPGTRLTVT.

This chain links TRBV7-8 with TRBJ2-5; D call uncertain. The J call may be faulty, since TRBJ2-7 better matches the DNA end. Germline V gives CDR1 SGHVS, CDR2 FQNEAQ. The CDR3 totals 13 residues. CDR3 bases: TGTGCCAGCAGCACGAGCGTGGGTTACGAGCAGTACTTC. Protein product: CASSTSVGYEQYF.

The CDR3 reads CATSRGTEGEQFF. The CDR3 region has the DNA TGTGCCACCAGCAGAGGGACGGAGGGTGAGCAGTTCTTC. The gene calls are TRBV15 and TRBJ2-1; TRBD2 might be the D (6 bases). The CDR3 runs 13 residues. Germline V lookup: CDR1 LNHNV, CDR2 YYDKDF (reference sequence). V lost 1 base and J lost 9, with 10 bases in between.

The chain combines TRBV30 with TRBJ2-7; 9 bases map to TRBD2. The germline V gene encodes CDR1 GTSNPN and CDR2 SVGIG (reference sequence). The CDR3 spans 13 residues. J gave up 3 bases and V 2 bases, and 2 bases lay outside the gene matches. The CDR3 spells CAWSSLAGYEQYF. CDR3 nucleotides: TGTGCCTGGAGTTCACTAGCGGGCTACGAGCAGTACTTC.

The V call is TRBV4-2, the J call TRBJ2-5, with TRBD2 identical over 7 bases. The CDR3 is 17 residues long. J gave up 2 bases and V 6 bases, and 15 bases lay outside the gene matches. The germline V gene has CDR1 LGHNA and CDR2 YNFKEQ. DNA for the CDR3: TGTGCCAGCAGTCAACAGCTCCGGGGGGTGGGGCAAGAGACCCAGTACTTC. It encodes CASSQQLRGVGQETQYF.

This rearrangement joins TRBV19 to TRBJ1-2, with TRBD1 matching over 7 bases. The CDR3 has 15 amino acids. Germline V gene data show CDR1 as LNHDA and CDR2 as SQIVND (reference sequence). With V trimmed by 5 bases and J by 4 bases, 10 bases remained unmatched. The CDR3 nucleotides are TGTGCCAGTAGTTGGGACCGGGACAGCGGCTATGGCTACACCTTC. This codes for CASSWDRDSGYGYTF.

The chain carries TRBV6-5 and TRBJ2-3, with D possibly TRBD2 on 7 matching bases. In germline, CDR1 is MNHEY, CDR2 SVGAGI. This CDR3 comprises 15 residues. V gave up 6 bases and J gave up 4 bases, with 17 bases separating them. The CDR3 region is CASRGAGLAADTQYF. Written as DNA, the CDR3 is TGTGCCAGCAGGGGGGCGGGGCTAGCGGCAGATACGCAGTATTTT.